The 12 T cell receptor beta chains below all came from one sample that was sequenced in a study of T cell clonality in common variable immunodeficiency. The data were produced by immunoSEQ multiplex PCR, yet TCRdb's version contains in-frame clones alone and is incomplete. The data show about 55,000 clones, with none appearing a single time. Sequencing input: peripheral blood mononuclear cells. The receptors here all came from a person between 18 and 69 years old in good health.

This clone was found many times. The CDR3 extends 3 residues past the end of the read, so its final part is completed from the germline J gene. The rearrangement joins TRBV29-1 to TRBJ2-2; D perhaps matches TRBD1 (5 bases). The CDR3 consists of 16 residues. Germline CDR1 SQVTM, CDR2 ANQGSEA. This CDR3 reads CSVGGLGEAGANVLFF. The CDR3 DNA, read in part, is TGCAGCGTTGGTGGTCTAGGGGAAGCTGGGGCCAACGTG.

This clone was detected many times. Compared with germline, one end of the junction differs, possibly owing to a read error. The read ends 3 residues shy of where the CDR3 ends; the end is completed using the germline J gene. The J gene is TRBJ2-3, the V gene TRBV7-2, with a possible D match to TRBD1 (5 bases). Germline-derived CDR1 and CDR2 are SGHTA and FQGNSA. CDR3 length equals 14 residues. The CDR3 protein is CASSLGPGTGTQYF. CDR3 DNA, as far as it was read: TGTGCCAGCAGCTTAGGCCCCGGCACAGGTACG.

This clone appeared a few times. The CDR3 bases that were read are TGTGCCAGTTCCAAGGACAGCTACTATGGT. Translation gives CASSKDSYYG. In full, the CDR3 is CASSKDSYYGQYF. This rearrangement joins TRBV19 to TRBJ2-4, with D perhaps matching TRBD1 (6 bases). The read terminates 3 residues before the CDR3 end, so the remaining end is supplied by the germline J gene. Germline CDR1 LNHDA, CDR2 SQIVND (reference sequence). This CDR3 contains 13 residues.

This clone showed up many times. The read terminates 3 residues ahead of where the CDR3 ends, so the germline J gene completes it. V gene TRBV7-9 combines with J gene TRBJ1-2, with D maybe TRBD1 (5 bases). The CDR3 has 12 residues. Germline lookup yields CDR1 SEHNR and CDR2 FQNEAQ (reference sequence). The V gene lost 5 bases and the J gene lost 5 bases, with 9 bases spanning the gap. The CDR3 spells CASSRGGYGYTF. The CDR3 DNA, read in part, is TGTGCCAGCAGCCGGGGGGGTTATGGC.

In its sample, this clone was seen many times. The sequenced part of the CDR3 DNA is TGTGCCAGTTTGCACCGCACCGGGACAGGGAGCTATGGC. This codes for CASLHRTGTGSYG. Given in full, the CDR3 is CASLHRTGTGSYGYTF. The chain uses TRBV19 and TRBJ1-2; 9 bases line up with TRBD1. The read comes to an end 3 residues before the CDR3 does, leaving the germline J gene to fill in the end. The CDR3 totals 16 residues. The germline V gene encodes CDR1 LNHDA and CDR2 SQIVND (reference sequence). Trimming at V came to 8 bases and at J to 4 bases, leaving 14 bases not matched to a gene.

This clone was detected only a few times. The read stops 3 residues short of the end of the CDR3; the missing end is completed from the germline J gene. This sequence joins TRBV18 and TRBJ1-2, with D unclear. The CDR3 spans 15 residues. Germline loops: CDR1 KGHSH, CDR2 LQKENI. Incomplete CDR3 DNA: TGTGCCAGCTCAGCGCAGACGGTAGCCAAAAACATC. Residues: CASSAQTVAKNI. The whole CDR3 protein reads CASSAQTVAKNIYTF.

This clone was picked up many times. With the read ending 3 residues before the CDR3 end, the germline J gene is used to fill in that end. J is TRBJ1-1 and V is TRBV6-1, with 7 bases that match TRBD1. With 2 bases clipped from V and 4 bases from J, the junction kept 7 bases outside the gene matches. This CDR3 contains 15 residues. Germline-derived CDR1 and CDR2 are MNHNS and SASEGT. Incomplete CDR3 DNA: TGTGCCAGCAGTGAAAGCACAGGGGAGGCCACTGAA. As protein: CASSESTGEATE. Given in full, the CDR3 is CASSESTGEATEAFF.

The table lists this clone with many counts. The read ends 3 residues shy of where the CDR3 ends; the end is completed using the germline J gene. The chain links TRBV20-1 to TRBJ1-2; D is possibly TRBD1 (5 bases). Trimming cost V 6 bases and J 6 bases, with 23 bases left between them. The CDR3 sequence is 15 residues long. The germline CDR1 and CDR2 sequences are DFQATT and SNEGSKA (reference sequence). The CDR3 reads CSASPEQGITNGYTF. Partial CDR3 DNA: TGCAGTGCCTCCCCCGAGCAGGGCATTACGAATGGC.

There are many counts of this clone. Sequencing ends 3 residues short of the CDR3 end; the germline J gene provides the rest. The chain joins TRBV5-1 to TRBJ2-7; perhaps TRBD2 as D (5 bases). V dropped 4 bases and J dropped 6 bases, with 11 bases sitting between them. The germline gives CDR1 SGHRS, CDR2 YFSETQ. The CDR3 runs 12 residues. Incomplete CDR3 DNA: TGCGCCAGCAGCCTCGGACTGGGCGAG. It encodes CASSLGLGE. The complete CDR3 reads CASSLGLGEQYF.

This clone was detected ten times or more. The read ends 3 residues early relative to the CDR3; the germline J gene fills the gap. The chain has TRBV20-1 and TRBJ2-7, with 9 bases aligning to TRBD1. Trimming took 5 bases from V and 5 from J; bases not matched to a gene: 7. The CDR3 is 13 amino acids. CDR1 and CDR2 from the germline V gene are DFQATT and SNEGSKA (reference sequence). Here the CDR3 reads CSAGTGPYNEQYF. Incomplete CDR3 DNA: TGCAGTGCTGGGACAGGGCCATACAACGAG.

This clone occurred many times. The CDR3 loop is CASSRGAQETQYF. Incomplete CDR3 DNA: TGCGCCAGCAGCCGGGGGGCACAAGAGACC. This chain links TRBV5-1 with TRBJ2-5, with TRBD2 as a possible D gene (7 bases). The CDR3 end is not reached by the read, which stops 3 residues before it; the germline J gene fills it in. The CDR3 runs to 13 residues. V was cut by 4 bases and J by 2 bases, with 9 bases left in between. CDR1 is SGHRS, CDR2 YFSETQ, per germline. Full variable domain (missing parts from reference TRBV5-1 and TRBJ2-5): KAGVTQTPRYLIKTRGQQVTLSCSPISGHRSVSWYQQTPGQGLQFLFEYFSETQRNKGNFPGRFSGRQFSNSRSEMNVSTLELGDSALYLCASSRGAQETQYFGPGTRLLVL.

This clone was counted many times. The CDR3 end falls 3 residues outside the read, so it is completed with the germline J gene. The chain has TRBV5-1 and TRBJ2-5; D remains ambiguous. With 1 base removed from V and 1 base from J, the gap between germline ends came to 8 bases. Germline CDR1 and CDR2: SGHRS and YFSETQ. There are 14 residues in the CDR3. The CDR3 sequence: CASSLNGIQETQYF. The DNA read from the CDR3 is TGCGCCAGCAGCTTGAACGGTATCCAAGAGACC. Drawing the rest from reference TRBV5-1 and TRBJ2-5, the complete variable domain is KAGVTQTPRYLIKTRGQQVTLSCSPISGHRSVSWYQQTPGQGLQFLFEYFSETQRNKGNFPGRFSGRQFSNSRSEMNVSTLELGDSALYLCASSLNGIQETQYFGPGTRLLVL.